Following are 4 T cell receptor beta chains from one sample sequenced in a study of neurological immune-mediated disorders. One entry per CDR3 protein results from TCRdb running MiXCR on the 5' RACE reads. The repertoire holds around 78,000 distinct CDR3 sequences, with roughly 18% as singletons. Sequenced material: PBMCs. The receptor source for this set is a woman aged 40 to 50 in good health.

This clonotype has a count of ten or more. J is TRBJ1-2 and V is TRBV7-2; no firm D call. CDR1 is SGHTA, CDR2 FQGNSA, per germline. V lost 3 bases and J lost 7, with 15 bases in between. The CDR3 length is 14 residues. DNA for the CDR3: TGTGCCAGCAGCTTGGTCGGGGAAGGAGGTGGCTACACCTTC. It yields the protein CASSLVGEGGGYTF.

This clonotype was detected ten times or more. V and J are TRBV7-6 and TRBJ2-1; 9 bases fit TRBD1. Germline CDR1 is SGHVS and CDR2 is FNYEAQ. The CDR3 is made up of 15 amino acids. The trim removed 5 bases at V and 8 bases at J, leaving 10 bases unmatched. The CDR3 here is CASSPDRTGDDEQFF. CDR3 nucleotide sequence: TGTGCCAGCAGCCCCGACCGGACAGGGGACGATGAGCAGTTCTTC. Full variable domain (rest looked up from reference TRBV7-6 and TRBJ2-1): GAGVSQSPRYKVTKRGQDVALRCDPISGHVSLYWYRQALGQGPEFLTYFNYEAQQDKSGLPNDRFSAERPEGSISTLTIQRTEQRDSAMYRCASSPDRTGDDEQFFGPGTRLTVL.

J is TRBJ2-1 and V is TRBV20-1; D unclear. Trimming took off 0 bases at V and 2 bases at J, with 14 bases between the two ends. Germline V lookup: CDR1 DFQATT, CDR2 SNEGSKA (reference sequence). The CDR3 totals 16 residues. The CDR3 is CSARDLPRSAYNEQFF. The CDR3 DNA is TGCAGTGCTAGAGATTTACCCCGCTCTGCCTACAATGAGCAGTTCTTC.

This clonotype occurred many times. The genes are TRBV7-9 and TRBJ1-1; 7 positions agree with TRBD1. Trimming took 0 bases from V and 11 from J; bases not matched to a gene: 3. The CDR3 is made up of 12 amino acids. CDR1 and CDR2 from the germline V gene are SEHNR and FQNEAQ (reference sequence). CDR3 nucleotides: TGTGCCAGCAGCTTAGCGGACAGGACGGCTTTCTTT. Translating gives CASSLADRTAFF.